These 10 T cell receptor beta chains were sequenced from one sample in a study of read filtering for tumor transcriptome and immune sequencing. The library was built from around 0.4 ug RNA with molecular barcoded adaptors for alpha/delta and beta/gamma chains. TCRdb re-called the reads through MiXCR, storing one row per CDR3 protein. The sample shows over 45,000 distinct CDR3 sequences, less than 20% of them seen only once. Sequencing input: a population of CD138-negative cells sorted from bone marrow. All receptors come from a donor at least 40 years old with multiple myeloma.

This clonotype occurred many times. Germline and junction disagree at one end, which may indicate a read error. J is TRBJ2-2 and V is TRBV12-3 or TRBV12-4, with 7 bases fitting TRBD2. The CDR3 has 15 amino acids. CDR3 in amino acids: CASSLTSRNTGELFF. CDR3 in DNA: TGTGCCAGCAGTTTGACTAGCAGAAACACCGGTGAGCTGTTTTTT.

This clonotype was counted at least ten times. The chain links TRBV2 to TRBJ2-1; TRBD2 aligns across 13 bases. The CDR3 sequence is 17 residues long. J was trimmed by 3 bases and V by 6 bases; bases with no gene match: 8. Germline V gives CDR1 SNHLY, CDR2 FYNNEI. In DNA, the CDR3 is TGTGCCAGCAGGGGACATGGGACTAGCGGGATCTACAATGAGCAGTTCTTC. This sequence encodes CASRGHGTSGIYNEQFF.

A remark on this clonotype: A much larger clone is a single base away; this may be a read error. V usage is TRBV5-1 and J usage is TRBJ2-7, with D maybe TRBD1 (6 bases). The CDR3 is 16 amino acids. Trimming removed 3 bases from V and 5 bases from J, with 21 bases in between. CDR1 is SGHRS, CDR2 YFSETQ, per germline. CDR3: CASSSGQPIGYDEQYF. CDR3 nucleotide sequence: TGCGCCAGCAGCTCCGGACAGCCTATTGGATACGACGAGCAGTACTTC.

The chain joins TRBV28 to TRBJ1-5; D gene uncertain. CDR1 is MDHEN and CDR2 is SYDVKM in the germline V gene. The germline V and J ends were trimmed by 7 bases and 0 bases, with 19 bases remaining between them. The CDR3 runs 17 residues. CDR3 loop: CASTKSGPLYSNQPQHF. The CDR3 DNA reads as TGTGCCAGCACCAAATCCGGGCCCCTTTATAGCAATCAGCCCCAGCATTTT.

This chain joins TRBV29-1 and TRBJ1-1; no clear D. Trimming pared 6 bases from V and 3 bases from J, leaving 8 bases between. Per germline, CDR1 SQVTM and CDR2 ANQGSEA. CDR3 length equals 11 residues. The CDR3 nucleotides read TGCAGCGTCCGACCGTACACTGAAGCTTTCTTT. The encoded protein is CSVRPYTEAFF. The full variable domain, in which reference TRBV29-1 and TRBJ1-1 provide the parts outside the CDR3, is SAVISQKPSRDICQRGTSLTIQCQVDSQVTMMFWYRQQPGQSLTLIATANQGSEATYESGFVIDKFPISRPNLTFSTLTVSNMSPEDSSIYLCSVRPYTEAFFGQGTRLTVV.

This clonotype was counted many times. The chain uses TRBV6-4 and TRBJ1-1, with D hard to call. With 0 bases removed from V and 8 bases from J, the gap between germline ends came to 10 bases. The CDR3 has 13 amino acids. Germline V lookup: CDR1 MRHNA, CDR2 SNTAGT. This chain's CDR3 is CASSDSGGREAFF. The CDR3 region has the DNA TGTGCCAGCAGTGACTCAGGAGGCAGGGAAGCTTTCTTT.

This clonotype was seen ten or more times. This chain joins TRBV28 and TRBJ2-3; no firm D call. This CDR3 comprises 14 residues. The germline gives CDR1 MDHEN, CDR2 SYDVKM. Trimming stripped 2 bases from V and 4 bases from J, with 10 bases between. This CDR3 is CASSLRSGSDTQYF. For the CDR3, the DNA is TGTGCCAGCAGTTTAAGGTCCGGTTCAGATACGCAGTATTTT.

This clonotype has ten or more counts. J is TRBJ2-2 and V is TRBV2; 10 bases agree with TRBD2. Germline-derived CDR1 and CDR2 are SNHLY and FYNNEI. The junction had 2 bases not matched to a gene; V was cut back by 0 bases and J by 7 bases. This CDR3 is built from 15 residues. The CDR3 spells CASSEASGRSGELFF. The CDR3 DNA is TGTGCCAGCAGTGAAGCTAGCGGGAGGAGCGGGGAGCTGTTTTTT.

This clonotype has at least ten counts. V is TRBV2 and J is TRBJ2-1; the D is unclear. Germline V gene lookup returns CDR1 SNHLY and CDR2 FYNNEI. With 5 bases removed from V and 4 bases from J, the gap between germline ends came to 3 bases. The CDR3 loop spans 11 amino acids. The CDR3 protein is CASSRYNEQFF. The CDR3 DNA follows: TGTGCCAGCAGTCGATACAATGAGCAGTTCTTC.

There are a few counts of this clonotype. This chain connects TRBV7-3 to TRBJ2-1, with D possibly being TRBD1 (6 bases). The CDR3 runs 13 residues. The V end was cut by 5 bases, the J end by 5 bases, with 10 bases between. The V gene's germline CDR1 is SGHTA and CDR2 FQGTGA. CDR3 DNA: TGTGCCAGCAGCACGGACAGAGACAATGAGCAGTTCTTC. It specifies CASSTDRDNEQFF.